This TCR beta chain was retrieved from a study of T cells in Graves' hyperthyroidism and ophthalmopathy. Study background: Any treatment followed the collection of peripheral blood at initial diagnosis.

This CDR3 has 16 residues. Trimming removed 1 base at V and 5 bases at J, with 15 bases between. Germline V lookup: CDR1 DFQATT, CDR2 SNEGSKA (reference sequence). Orbital computed tomography and thyroid ultrasound, together with serum TRAb and thyroxine and clinical symptoms, were used for diagnoses. Amplification of TCR beta CDR3 regions was performed using RNA transcripts as template. HTBI primers were employed in a first-round RT-PCR of the TCR CDR3. TCRdb reanalysed the multiplex PCR reads using MiXCR and keeps one entry per CDR3 protein. The table lists under 450,000 distinct CDR3 sequences, roughly 14% of them singletons.

The genes are TRBV20-1 and TRBJ1-6; no firm D call. The source of this sequence is a man aged 25 to 40 with Graves' hyperthyroidism that later progressed to Graves' ophthalmopathy. Source material: blood. The chain's CDR3 is CSARAPHGNDNSPLHF. Here the CDR3 DNA reads TGCAGTGCTAGAGCGCCTCACGGGAACGATAATTCACCCCTCCACTTT.